This T cell receptor beta chain stems from a study of CD8 T cells in ankylosing spondylitis. Note on this clonotype: What it recognizes is unknown.

Study-level results: Ankylosing spondylitis blood appeared to be characterized by a TCR beta motif of eight highly homologous variants.

TCRdb independently ran MiXCR on the 5' RACE reads; one entry per CDR3 protein. Of some 840,000 distinct CDR3 sequences in the sample, about an eighth are singletons; the top ten hold about 0.5%. Sequenced material: blood, either unsorted or a sorted T cell fraction (not recorded which). The TCR comes from a male donor with ankylosing spondylitis.

CDR3 in amino acids: CASNRGEEYEQYF. The CDR3 coding sequence is TGTGCCAGCAATCGGGGGGAAGAGTACGAGCAGTACTTC. The chain uses TRBV2 and TRBJ2-7, with 7 positions matching TRBD2. The germline V gene has CDR1 SNHLY and CDR2 FYNNEI. The J segment lost 4 bases and the V segment lost 7 bases, leaving 7 bases of the junction unmatched. CDR3 length: 13 residues.